The 25 T cell receptor beta chains reported below all come from one sample, sequenced in a study of PD-1 blockade in classical Hodgkin lymphoma (TCRdb year 2020). Libraries came from the immunoSEQ multiplex PCR assay. In TCRdb, the immuneACCESS table is reduced to in-frame sequences with V and J assigned. These tables do not hold every clone; where another copy was compared, an unresolved V gene accounts for under half, and the others remain unexplained. A total of 9,000 or so clones appear in this sample, around nine tenths of them only once. The ten largest account for roughly 23% of the sample. According to the study, the label for this sample's time point signals: cycle 4 day 1 (C4D1), after more than 5 weeks of nivolumab. All trial patients had relapsed after autologous stem cell transplantation, with cohorts A, B and C differing in prior brentuximab vedotin exposure. The sequenced sample was peripheral blood mononuclear cells (PBMCs), obtained before the fourth cycle of nivolumab. The origin of the receptors is a human donor with classical Hodgkin lymphoma.

The V call is TRBV14, the J call TRBJ2-5; no definite D call. Germline V gene data show CDR1 as SGHDN and CDR2 as FVKESK. The CDR3 is 15 amino acids. The ends were cut back, 0 bases at V and 1 base at J, with 9 bases in the middle. DNA of the CDR3: TGTGCCAGCAGCCAAGATTTACTAATCCAAGAGACCCAGTACTTC. Translated, it gives CASSQDLLIQETQYF.

This chain connects TRBV7-9 to TRBJ1-6, with D possibly being TRBD1 (5 bases). The CDR3 loop spans 16 amino acids. Trimming took off 1 base at V and 6 bases at J, with 13 bases between the two ends. Looked up from germline, CDR1 is SEHNR and CDR2 is FQNEAQ (reference sequence). The CDR3 spells CASSLGGGAANSPLHF. The CDR3 DNA is TGTGCCAGCAGCTTAGGTGGCGGGGCTGCTAATTCACCCCTCCACTTT.

The rearrangement links TRBV19 to TRBJ2-6; perhaps TRBD1 as D (6 bases). V lost 4 bases, J lost 3 bases, and 16 bases lay in between. The CDR3 runs to 17 residues. Germline V gene lookup returns CDR1 LNHDA and CDR2 SQIVND (reference sequence). The DNA of the CDR3 is TGTGCCAGTAGTAACCTACAGGGAACCTTTGGGGCCAACGTCCTGACTTTC. It is translated as CASSNLQGTFGANVLTF.

CDR3 region: CASSRSGTYEQYF. In nucleotides, the CDR3 is TGTGCCAGCAGTCGTAGCGGCACCTACGAGCAGTACTTC. This rearrangement joins TRBV28 to TRBJ2-7, with D perhaps matching TRBD2 (6 bases). Germline CDR1 and CDR2: MDHEN and SYDVKM. V lost 5 bases, J lost 2 bases, and 10 bases lay in between. The CDR3 runs to 13 residues.

This chain uses TRBV10-3 with TRBJ1-2; TRBD1 might be the D (6 bases). CDR1 is ENHRY and CDR2 is SYGVKD in the germline V gene. V dropped 4 bases and J dropped 0 bases, with 12 bases sitting between them. This CDR3 region has 15 residues. Written as DNA, the CDR3 is TGTGCCATCAGTGCCCTCGGACAGACTAACTATGGCTACACCTTC. Its translation is CAISALGQTNYGYTF.

The CDR3 is CASSPHRDGANVLTF. The CDR3 bases are TGTGCCAGCAGCCCACACAGGGATGGGGCCAACGTCCTGACTTTC. The J gene is TRBJ2-6, the V gene TRBV6-5, with TRBD1 as a possible D gene (6 bases). Germline V CDR1 and CDR2: MNHEY, SVGAGI. V lost 6 bases and J lost 3, with 12 bases in between. The CDR3 is 15 amino acids.

The V call is TRBV5-4, the J call TRBJ2-1, with D unclear. This CDR3 has 13 residues. Trimming removed 0 bases at V and 8 bases at J, with 9 bases between. Germline values: CDR1 SGHNT, CDR2 YYREEE (reference sequence). Written as DNA, the CDR3 is TGTGCCAGCAGCTTGGACGGGTGGCATGAGCAGTTCTTC. It encodes CASSLDGWHEQFF.

This clone appeared a single time. This chain links TRBV19 with TRBJ1-4, with D uncertain. Trimming pared 6 bases from V and 4 bases from J, leaving 15 bases between. This CDR3 has 15 amino acids. Germline-derived CDR1 and CDR2 are LNHDA and SQIVND (reference sequence). DNA for the CDR3: TGTGCCAGTAGCAAAGGACCAGCTTATAATGAAAAACTGTTTTTT. Translating it yields CASSKGPAYNEKLFF.

The chain uses TRBV7-6 and TRBJ2-5; TRBD1 matches 9 bases. The CDR3 loop spans 16 amino acids. Losses at the gene ends were 3 bases for V and 5 bases for J; bases not matched to a gene: 10. CDR1 SGHVS and CDR2 FNYEAQ come from the germline V gene. The CDR3 nucleotides read TGTGCCAGCAGCTTCCCCGGGACAGGGAAAGGGGAGACCCAGTACTTC. As protein: CASSFPGTGKGETQYF.

CDR3 residues: CASRRGNTEAFF. The CDR3 nucleotides are TGTGCCAGTAGGAGGGGCAACACTGAAGCTTTCTTT. This chain uses TRBV19 with TRBJ1-1; D perhaps matches TRBD1 (5 bases). The CDR3 is 12 residues long. In germline, CDR1 is LNHDA, CDR2 SQIVND (reference sequence). Trimming cost V 6 bases and J 2 bases, with 7 bases left between them.

The V and J genes are TRBV18 and TRBJ1-1; D gene ambiguous. The CDR3 has 15 residues. Per germline, CDR1 KGHSH and CDR2 LQKENI. V lost 3 bases, J lost 0 bases, and 11 bases lay in between. The CDR3: CASSPDMSMNTEAFF. For the CDR3, the DNA is TGTGCCAGCTCACCCGACATGTCTATGAACACTGAAGCTTTCTTT.

This sequence joins TRBV7-9 and TRBJ1-6; D gene unclear. Germline CDR1 SEHNR, CDR2 FQNEAQ (reference sequence). V dropped 1 base and J dropped 9 bases, with 7 bases sitting between them. The CDR3 has 13 amino acids. The CDR3 region has the DNA TGTGCCAGCAGCTTAGAAATGGTTTCACCCCTCCACTTT. Translation gives CASSLEMVSPLHF.

The rearrangement uses TRBV5-4 and TRBJ2-1, with D perhaps TRBD1 (6 bases). Trimming took off 4 bases at V and 5 bases at J, with 19 bases between the two ends. The CDR3 contains 16 residues. The V gene's germline CDR1 is SGHNT and CDR2 YYREEE (reference sequence). DNA for the CDR3: TGTGCCAGCAGCCTGAGGGTCCAGGGGCGAAACAATGAGCAGTTCTTC. Translation gives CASSLRVQGRNNEQFF. Based on the CDR3 plus reference TRBV5-4 and TRBJ2-1, the full variable domain is ETGVTQSPTHLIKTRGQQVTLRCSSQSGHNTVSWYQQALGQGPQFIFQYYREEENGRGNFPPRFSGLQFPNYSSELNVNALELDDSALYLCASSLRVQGRNNEQFFGPGTRLTVL.

The chain couples TRBV5-6 to TRBJ2-3; 9 nucleotides align to TRBD2. The CDR3 consists of 16 residues. CDR1 and CDR2 (germline): SGHDT, YYEEEE. V lost 1 base and J lost 4; bases outside the gene matches: 7. CDR3 sequence: CASSLSLAGGADTQYF. DNA of the CDR3: TGTGCCAGCAGCTTGTCTCTGGCGGGGGGGGCAGATACGCAGTATTTT.

The chain links TRBV6-5 to TRBJ2-5; the D gene is possibly TRBD1 (5 bases). The CDR3 totals 13 residues. Germline V gene lookup returns CDR1 MNHEY and CDR2 SVGAGI. Between the trimmed V and J ends, which lost 7 bases and 4 bases, there was a span of 13 bases. The CDR3 coding sequence is TGTGCCAGCATGCCAGGGTCAGGAGAGACCCAGTACTTC. Translating gives CASMPGSGETQYF.

The rearrangement links TRBV19 to TRBJ1-2; D unclear. Germline CDR1 LNHDA, CDR2 SQIVND (reference sequence). This CDR3 has 15 amino acids. Between the trimmed V and J ends, which lost 6 bases and 0 bases, there was a span of 14 bases. The CDR3 loop is CASREAVGSNYGYTF. As DNA, the CDR3 is TGTGCCAGTAGGGAGGCCGTCGGATCTAACTATGGCTACACCTTC.

The chain joins TRBV9 to TRBJ2-1; either TRBD1 or TRBD2 may fit D (6 bases each). The V gene's germline CDR1 is SGDLS and CDR2 YYNGEE. V shed 0 bases and J shed 2 bases, with 12 bases lying between them. This CDR3 comprises 16 residues. The CDR3 DNA reads as TGTGCCAGCAGCGTAGCTGACGGGGGCACCTACAATGAGCAGTTCTTC. This gives the protein CASSVADGGTYNEQFF.

The chain uses TRBV5-1 and TRBJ1-1; D is unclear. The CDR3 has 13 residues. V shed 0 bases and J shed 0 bases, with 3 bases lying between them. CDR1 is SGHRS, CDR2 YFSETQ, per germline. CDR3: CASSLEMNTEAFF. CDR3 sequence (DNA): TGCGCCAGCAGCTTGGAAATGAACACTGAAGCTTTCTTT.

V usage is TRBV5-1 and J usage is TRBJ1-4; 10 nucleotides line up with TRBD1. The CDR3 contains 17 residues. V shed 4 bases and J 7 bases; nucleotides not matched to a gene: 13. Germline assignment: CDR1 SGHRS and CDR2 YFSETQ. The CDR3: CASSIDRGPGRGEKLFF. CDR3 coding DNA: TGCGCCAGCAGCATCGACAGGGGGCCGGGGCGAGGTGAAAAACTGTTTTTT.

The chain carries TRBV12-5 and TRBJ1-1; D perhaps matches TRBD1 (6 bases). The germline V gene has CDR1 LGHNT and CDR2 FRNRAP. V was shortened by 1 base and J by 4 bases, with 7 bases between the two germline ends. The CDR3 covers 13 residues. CDR3 amino acids: CASGLEGGTEAFF. CDR3 DNA sequence: TGTGCTAGTGGTTTGGAAGGGGGCACTGAAGCTTTCTTT.

This chain joins TRBV7-9 and TRBJ2-4; D gene uncertain. The V end was cut by 3 bases, the J end by 6 bases, with 9 bases between. Germline values: CDR1 SEHNR, CDR2 FQNEAQ (reference sequence). This CDR3 is built from 13 residues. DNA of the CDR3: TGTGCCAGCAGCTTGATGTGGGGAAACATTCAGTACTTC. Translating it yields CASSLMWGNIQYF.

The J gene is TRBJ2-7, the V gene TRBV27, with D perhaps matching TRBD1 (6 bases). Per the germline V gene, CDR1 is MNHEY and CDR2 is SMNVEV (reference sequence). V was pared by 4 bases and J by 1 base, with 8 bases between. This CDR3 is 13 amino acids long. This CDR3 is CASSWTVSYEQYF. DNA of the CDR3: TGTGCCAGCAGTTGGACAGTATCCTACGAGCAGTACTTC.

This sequence joins TRBV29-1 and TRBJ2-7; TRBD1 matches at 9 bases. The CDR3 sequence is 13 residues long. Germline V gene data show CDR1 as SQVTM and CDR2 as ANQGSEA. With 6 bases clipped from V and 4 bases from J, the junction kept 7 bases outside the gene matches. The CDR3 spells CSVLQGAGYEQYF. CDR3 in DNA: TGCAGCGTATTACAGGGGGCGGGGTACGAGCAGTACTTC.

In its sample, this clone was seen once. This chain uses TRBV21-1 with TRBJ2-5; the D segment call TRBD2 is taken from the table without a DNA check. TRBV21-1 is noted as a pseudogene. This CDR3 has 15 residues. CDR3 in DNA: TGTGCCAGCAGCAAATTGGGGGGAGAGGAAGAGACCCAGTACTTC. It codes for CASSKLGGEEETQYF.

J is TRBJ2-3 and V is TRBV19; 7 bases fit TRBD2. The trim removed 9 bases at V and 0 bases at J, leaving 9 bases unmatched. The CDR3 is made up of 15 amino acids. The germline gives CDR1 LNHDA, CDR2 SQIVND (reference sequence). CDR3 in DNA: TGTGCCAGCTGCCGAGGGGAGGGTAGCACAGATACGCAGTATTTT. Its translation is CASCRGEGSTDTQYF.